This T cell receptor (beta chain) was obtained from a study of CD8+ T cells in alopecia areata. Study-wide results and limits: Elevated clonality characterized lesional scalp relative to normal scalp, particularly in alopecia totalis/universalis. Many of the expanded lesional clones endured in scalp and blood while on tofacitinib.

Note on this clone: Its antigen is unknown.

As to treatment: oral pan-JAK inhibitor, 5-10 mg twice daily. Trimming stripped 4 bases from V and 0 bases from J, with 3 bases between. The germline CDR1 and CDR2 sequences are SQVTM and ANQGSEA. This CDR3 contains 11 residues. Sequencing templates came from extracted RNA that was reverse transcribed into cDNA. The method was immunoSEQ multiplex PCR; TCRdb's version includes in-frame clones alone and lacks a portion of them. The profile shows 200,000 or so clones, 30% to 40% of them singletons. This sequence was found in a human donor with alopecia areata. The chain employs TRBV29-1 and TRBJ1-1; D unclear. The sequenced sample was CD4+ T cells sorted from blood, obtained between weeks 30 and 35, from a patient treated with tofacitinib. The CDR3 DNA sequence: TGCAGCGTTGGAGTGAACACTGAAGCTTTCTTT. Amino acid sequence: CSVGVNTEAFF.